This T cell receptor beta chain was captured in a study of T cell responses to AZD1222 COVID-19 vaccine. In germline, CDR1 is LNHDA, CDR2 SQIVND (reference sequence). CDR3 length: 14 residues. The V gene lost 5 bases and the J gene lost 0 bases, with 8 bases spanning the gap. Overall study findings and caveats: Spike regions recognized by vaccine-associated CD4 TCRs spanned the protein, led by 160-218 and 743-854.

Assay: immunoSEQ multiplex PCR; the TCRdb copy retains only in-frame clones and omits some. The table records about 130,000 clones, over 75% of them present only once. Pooling was applied to second doses at about 4 or about 12 weeks. As to this clone: Its antigen is currently unknown.

The sequence came from an adult who received the AZD1222 COVID-19 vaccine. The source was peripheral blood, collected 28 days after the second AZD1222 dose. This chain joins TRBV19 and TRBJ1-3; possible D gene TRBD1, 6 bases. This CDR3 reads CASSRQVSGNTIYF. The CDR3 DNA reads as TGTGCCAGTAGTCGACAGGTCTCTGGAAACACCATATATTTT.